Below, one T cell receptor (beta chain) is given with its context. Under the authors' procedure: The assay estimated nucleated cells by amplifying reference gene primers. Assay used: immunoSEQ multiplex PCR; TCRdb lists only in-frame clones, some missing. Clone size and the V and J calls come from that table; the DNA yielded D and trimming. The sample carries more than 200,000 clones, 80% to 85% recorded once. The Seattle site enrolled patients during active infection and followed them longitudinally. These data originate in a study of blood T cell repertoires in COVID-19. Study summary: The United States, Italy and Spain were the sources of the acute and convalescent COVID-19 samples. From T cells, B-cell-depleted T cells, or PBMCs came the material, which was cDNA or gDNA.

The V end was cut by 4 bases, the J end by 0 bases, with 6 bases between. CDR3 length: 13 amino acids. Germline CDR1 and CDR2: MRHNA and SNTAGT. This chain links TRBV6-4 with TRBJ1-1; D is perhaps TRBD1 (5 bases). The origin of this receptor is an elderly woman with COVID-19, enrolled during active disease. The material sequenced was peripheral blood. The CDR3: CASSGQLNTEAFF. The DNA of the CDR3 is TGTGCCAGCAGTGGACAGCTGAACACTGAAGCTTTCTTT.